This T cell receptor beta chain originates from a study of cytomegalovirus exposure and HLA in healthy donors. Study-wide points: Roughly even sequencing depth across donors was the assumption behind the presence/absence analyses. Later on, an analysis showed TCR association rates differing by HLA locus, with DRB1 the most and HLA-C the fewest.

Remarks on this clone: Antigen specificity is unknown.

Everyone who donated was a healthy bone marrow donor. PCR employed 60 Vbeta and 13 Jbeta primers. Sequenced by immunoSEQ multiplex PCR; TCRdb stores in-frame clones only, minus some. The table shows more than 140,000 clones, with over 75% occurring only once. The specimen sequenced was PBMCs. The source is a male donor in good health and CMV-seronegative.

CDR3 DNA sequence: TGTGCCAGCAGCCTCGGACAGGGATCCCCCCAGGAGACCCAGTACTTC. This gives the protein CASSLGQGSPQETQYF. The V gene is TRBV7-9, the J gene TRBJ2-5; 8 bases are a match to TRBD1. This CDR3 region has 16 residues. Germline lookup yields CDR1 SEHNR and CDR2 FQNEAQ (reference sequence). The V segment lost 5 bases and the J segment 5 bases; nucleotides outside the gene matches: 13.